Below are 31 T cell receptor beta chains sequenced from a single sample in a study of synovial regulatory T cells in juvenile arthritis. Measured with immunoSEQ multiplex PCR; TCRdb has only the in-frame clones, and not every one. The listing contains about 10,000 clones. The specimen sequenced was Treg cells from blood. The subset was: remaining (HLA-DR-negative) circulating blood Treg cells. Every receptor here comes from a donor aged 2-35 years with juvenile idiopathic arthritis.

The genes are TRBV5-6 and TRBJ2-3; the TRBD2 assignment by TCRdb is unverifiable without DNA. The CDR3 is 15 residues long. No DNA has been recorded. Germline CDR1 SGHDT, CDR2 YYEEEE. This chain's CDR3 is CASSFAGGSTDTQYF.

The V call is TRBV4-1, the J call TRBJ1-5. Germline V gene lookup returns CDR1 MGHRA and CDR2 YSYEKL. CDR3 size: 16 residues. The nucleotide record is missing. The CDR3 spells CASSQDPSIHNQPQHF.

The chain uses TRBV7-2 and TRBJ2-2; the TCRdb call, TRBD2, lacks DNA for checking. CDR1 SGHTA and CDR2 FQGNSA come from the germline V gene. This CDR3 has 15 amino acids. Only the protein is on record. CDR3 loop: CASRSAGGNTGELFF. Combining the CDR3 with reference TRBV7-2 and TRBJ2-2 gives the whole variable domain GAGVSQSPSNKVTEKGKDVELRCDPISGHTALYWYRQSLGQGLEFLIYFQGNSAPDKSGLPSDRFSAERTGGSVSTLTIQRTQQEDSAVYLCASRSAGGNTGELFFGEGSRLTVL.

The chain is built from TRBV28 and TRBJ1-2. Germline V CDR1 and CDR2: MDHEN, SYDVKM. The CDR3 extends over 14 amino acids. The DNA is not on file. This chain's CDR3 is CASSSPTGPRGYTF.

J is TRBJ2-2 and V is TRBV7-3; the TCRdb call, TRBD2, lacks DNA for checking. CDR1 SGHTA and CDR2 FQGTGA come from the germline V gene. This CDR3 has 13 residues. The DNA sequence is not available. The CDR3 reads CASSLRNTGELFF.

V and J are TRBV30 and TRBJ1-4. The CDR3 covers 14 residues. The DNA is not on file. Germline loops: CDR1 GTSNPN, CDR2 SVGIG (reference sequence). The CDR3 here is CAWSVQIGGEKLFF. Filled out from reference TRBV30 and TRBJ1-4, the complete variable domain reads SQTIHQWPATLVQPVGSPLSLECTVEGTSNPNLYWYRQAAGRGLQLLFYSVGIGQISSEVPQNLSASRPQDRQFILSSKKLLLSDSGFYLCAWSVQIGGEKLFFGSGTQLSVL.

This sequence joins TRBV7-9 and TRBJ2-7; TCRdb's D call of TRBD1 is untestable without DNA. CDR1 SEHNR and CDR2 FQNEAQ come from the germline V gene (reference sequence). The CDR3 length is 14 residues. DNA is not on record. Here the CDR3 reads CASSLFRDRETQYF.

CDR3 in amino acids: CASSLAGQKAFF. The chain joins TRBV5-8 to TRBJ1-1. The length of the CDR3 is 12 residues. No DNA is recorded. Germline CDR1 reads SGHTS; CDR2 reads YDEGEE.

The chain combines TRBV19 with TRBJ2-7; TCRdb's D gene call, TRBD2, goes unchecked for lack of DNA. This CDR3 contains 12 residues. A DNA sequence was not provided. Germline assignment: CDR1 LNHDA and CDR2 SQIVND (reference sequence). Here the CDR3 reads CASSIRGGWQYF.

V usage is TRBV11-2 and J usage is TRBJ1-4; the TCRdb D gene call, TRBD1, has no DNA to confirm it. Germline lookup yields CDR1 SGHAT and CDR2 FQNNGV. The CDR3 runs 15 residues. No DNA sequence was recorded. The CDR3: CASSPTGSSNEKLFF.

V usage is TRBV6-6 and J usage is TRBJ1-2; TCRdb names TRBD1, which stays unverified in the absence of DNA. The CDR3 sequence is 16 residues long. DNA for this receptor is not on file. Per germline, CDR1 MNHNY and CDR2 SVGAGI (reference sequence). The CDR3 here is CASSSYDRAANYGYTF.

The rearrangement joins TRBV6-5 to TRBJ2-3; TCRdb gives TRBD2 as the D gene, but with no DNA this cannot be confirmed. The CDR3 covers 15 residues. No DNA has been recorded. Germline loops: CDR1 MNHEY, CDR2 SVGAGI. This CDR3 reads CASSPYWSSTDTQYF.

The rearrangement joins TRBV5-1 to TRBJ1-2. The CDR3 runs to 13 residues. The entry carries no DNA sequence. Germline V gene sequence: CDR1 SGHRS, CDR2 YFSETQ. The CDR3 protein is CASSGGKHYGYTF.

The chain links TRBV28 to TRBJ2-7. The germline V gene has CDR1 MDHEN and CDR2 SYDVKM. CDR3 length: 11 amino acids. No DNA sequence was recorded. CDR3 protein: CASSFLASTYF.

J is TRBJ2-7 and V is TRBV5-1; TCRdb's D gene call, TRBD2, goes unchecked for lack of DNA. Germline assignment: CDR1 SGHRS and CDR2 YFSETQ. The CDR3 spans 13 residues. No DNA sequence is on record. CDR3 in amino acids: CASSAGAFYEQYF.

The V and J genes are TRBV28 and TRBJ1-5; TCRdb names TRBD1, which stays unverified in the absence of DNA. The CDR3 has 15 residues. No DNA is listed. CDR1 and CDR2 (germline): MDHEN, SYDVKM. The CDR3 spells CASRKRQYSNQPQHF.

The chain has TRBV14 and TRBJ2-1; TCRdb names TRBD2, which stays unverified in the absence of DNA. This CDR3 spans 15 amino acids. No DNA appears here. Germline V lookup: CDR1 SGHDN, CDR2 FVKESK. The CDR3 loop reads CASSIAGSSYNEQFF. The variable domain in full, completed from reference TRBV14 and TRBJ2-1, reads EAGVTQFPSHSVIEKGQTVTLRCDPISGHDNLYWYRRVMGKEIKFLLHFVKESKQDESGMPNNRFLAERTGGTYSTLKVQPAELEDSGVYFCASSIAGSSYNEQFFGPGTRLTVL.

This chain uses TRBV19 with TRBJ1-1. This CDR3 region has 16 residues. No DNA appears here. The germline V gene has CDR1 LNHDA and CDR2 SQIVND (reference sequence). The CDR3 reads CASSVRRSPPGTEAFF.

J is TRBJ2-1 and V is TRBV28; TCRdb lists TRBD2, though no DNA is available to test this call. The CDR3 extends over 13 amino acids. There is no recorded DNA. Germline values: CDR1 MDHEN, CDR2 SYDVKM. CDR3 protein: CASGRAVGNEQFF. The full variable domain, its missing parts supplied by reference TRBV28 and TRBJ2-1, is DVKVTQSSRYLVKRTGEKVFLECVQDMDHENMFWYRQDPGLGLRLIYFSYDVKMKEKGDIPEGYSVSREKKERFSLILESASTNQTSMYLCASGRAVGNEQFFGPGTRLTVL.

The rearrangement joins TRBV28 to TRBJ2-7; TCRdb outputs TRBD2, but without DNA this stays unchecked. The germline gives CDR1 MDHEN, CDR2 SYDVKM. CDR3 length: 13 amino acids. The protein alone is recorded here. CDR3 sequence: CASSPLGRYEQYF.

V and J are TRBV6-5 and TRBJ2-3. The CDR3 totals 15 residues. No DNA is given. Germline CDR1 is MNHEY and CDR2 is SVGAGI. CDR3 sequence: CASSYFTGAPDTQYF.

The rearrangement joins TRBV30 to TRBJ1-3. The CDR3 has 13 amino acids. Only the protein sequence is given. CDR1 is GTSNPN, CDR2 SVGIG, per germline (reference sequence). This chain's CDR3 is CAWSVLSGNTIYF.

V usage is TRBV10-3 and J usage is TRBJ2-5; TCRdb lists TRBD1, though no DNA is available to test this call. The germline CDR1 and CDR2 sequences are ENHRY and SYGVKD. CDR3 size: 14 residues. No DNA appears here. The CDR3 region is CAISESRGQETQYF.

The rearrangement links TRBV15 to TRBJ1-2. CDR1 and CDR2 from the germline V gene are LNHNV and YYDKDF (reference sequence). This CDR3 is 12 amino acids long. No DNA sequence is on record. The CDR3 loop reads CATRSRNYGYTF.

J is TRBJ1-2 and V is TRBV5-1; TCRdb's D gene call, TRBD1, goes unchecked for lack of DNA. CDR3 length equals 14 residues. No DNA sequence is on record. CDR1 is SGHRS and CDR2 is YFSETQ in the germline V gene. The CDR3 is CASSLAGANYGYTF. Full variable domain (missing parts from reference TRBV5-1 and TRBJ1-2): KAGVTQTPRYLIKTRGQQVTLSCSPISGHRSVSWYQQTPGQGLQFLFEYFSETQRNKGNFPGRFSGRQFSNSRSEMNVSTLELGDSALYLCASSLAGANYGYTFGSGTRLTVV.

This chain uses TRBV28 with TRBJ1-1. Per the germline V gene, CDR1 is MDHEN and CDR2 is SYDVKM. This CDR3 has 15 amino acids. This entry has no DNA. The CDR3 loop is CASTLYGVGAEEAFF.

The chain has TRBV4-2 and TRBJ1-2; TCRdb returns TRBD1, unconfirmable since there is no DNA. The germline CDR1 and CDR2 sequences are LGHNA and YNFKEQ. The CDR3 has 15 residues. DNA for this receptor is not on file. CDR3 sequence: CASSQDPAGARGYTF.

Measured by frequency, this clone is medium-sized. This chain joins TRBV5-1 and TRBJ1-3; TCRdb's D call, TRBD1, is unchecked because there is no DNA. From germline, CDR1 is SGHRS and CDR2 YFSETQ. The CDR3 extends over 16 amino acids. DNA is not on record. CDR3 region: CASSRGTGYSGNTIYF.

V usage is TRBV7-3 and J usage is TRBJ2-1; the D call from TCRdb, TRBD2, cannot be confirmed without DNA. Per the germline V gene, CDR1 is SGHTA and CDR2 is FQGTGA. This CDR3 has 17 residues. DNA for this receptor is not on file. The CDR3 sequence: CASSLLGPRAGGHEQFF.

The gene calls are TRBV28 and TRBJ2-2; lacking DNA, the TRBD2 call made by TCRdb goes unchecked. The CDR3 has 15 amino acids. No DNA has been recorded. Germline V gene sequence: CDR1 MDHEN, CDR2 SYDVKM. The CDR3 sequence: CASSLLNSDTGELFF.

The CDR3 loop is CASSPSPGFHPYEQYF. V is TRBV7-2 and J is TRBJ2-7; TCRdb's D call of TRBD2 is untestable without DNA. This CDR3 is built from 16 residues. No DNA sequence was recorded. Germline V gives CDR1 SGHTA, CDR2 FQGNSA.